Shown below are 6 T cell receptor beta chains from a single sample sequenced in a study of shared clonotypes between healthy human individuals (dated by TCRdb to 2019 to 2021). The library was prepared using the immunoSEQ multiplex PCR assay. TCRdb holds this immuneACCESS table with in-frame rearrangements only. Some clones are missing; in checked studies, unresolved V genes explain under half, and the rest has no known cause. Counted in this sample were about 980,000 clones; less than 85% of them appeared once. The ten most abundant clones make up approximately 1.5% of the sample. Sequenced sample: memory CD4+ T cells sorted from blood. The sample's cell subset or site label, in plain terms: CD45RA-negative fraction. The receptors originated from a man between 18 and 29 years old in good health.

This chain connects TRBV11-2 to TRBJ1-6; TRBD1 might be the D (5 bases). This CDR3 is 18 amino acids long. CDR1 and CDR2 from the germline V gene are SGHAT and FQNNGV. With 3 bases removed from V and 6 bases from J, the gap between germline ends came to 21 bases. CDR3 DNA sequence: TGTGCCAGCAGCTTCACGAGGGGCGAGCAAACTATTAATTCACCCCTCCACTTT. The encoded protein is CASSFTRGEQTINSPLHF.

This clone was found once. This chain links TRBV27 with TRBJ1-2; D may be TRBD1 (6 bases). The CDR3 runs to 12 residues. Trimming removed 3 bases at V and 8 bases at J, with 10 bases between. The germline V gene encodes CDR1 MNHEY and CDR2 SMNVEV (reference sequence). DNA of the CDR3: TGTGCCAGCAGTTTTCAGGGGTTGGGCTACACCTTC. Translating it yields CASSFQGLGYTF.

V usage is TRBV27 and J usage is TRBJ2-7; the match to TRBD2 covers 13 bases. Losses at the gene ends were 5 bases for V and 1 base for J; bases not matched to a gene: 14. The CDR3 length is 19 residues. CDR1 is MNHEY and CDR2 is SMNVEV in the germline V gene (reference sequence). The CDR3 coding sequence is TGTGCCAGCAGTAGGATTCCCGGGACTAGCGGGGCCATTTCCTACGAGCAGTACTTC. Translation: CASSRIPGTSGAISYEQYF.

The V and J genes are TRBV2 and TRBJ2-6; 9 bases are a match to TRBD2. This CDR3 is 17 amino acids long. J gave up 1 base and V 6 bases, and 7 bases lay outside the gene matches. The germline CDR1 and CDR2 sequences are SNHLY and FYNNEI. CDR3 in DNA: TGTGCCAGCAGCTTAGCGGGAGCTGGTTCTGGGGCCAACGTCCTGACTTTC. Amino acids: CASSLAGAGSGANVLTF. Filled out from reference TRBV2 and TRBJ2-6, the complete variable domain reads EPEVTQTPSHQVTQMGQEVILRCVPISNHLYFYWYRQILGQKVEFLVSFYNNEISEKSEIFDDQFSVERPDGSNFTLKIRSTKLEDSAMYFCASSLAGAGSGANVLTFGAGSRLTVL.

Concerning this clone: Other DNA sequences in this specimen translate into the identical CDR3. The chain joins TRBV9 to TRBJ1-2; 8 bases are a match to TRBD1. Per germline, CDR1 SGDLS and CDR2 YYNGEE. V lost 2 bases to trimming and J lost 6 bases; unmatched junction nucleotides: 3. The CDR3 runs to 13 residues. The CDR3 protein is CASSVDRGDGYTF. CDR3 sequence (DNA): TGTGCCAGCAGCGTCGACAGGGGCGATGGCTACACCTTC.

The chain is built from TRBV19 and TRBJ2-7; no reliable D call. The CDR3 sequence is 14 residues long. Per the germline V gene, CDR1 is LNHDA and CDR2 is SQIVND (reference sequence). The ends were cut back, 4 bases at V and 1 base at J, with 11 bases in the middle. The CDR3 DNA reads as TGTGCCAGTAGTACCCTGACCGGTTCCTACGAGCAGTACTTC. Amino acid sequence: CASSTLTGSYEQYF.